The 21 T cell receptor beta chains given below trace back to one sample, sequenced in a study of human T cells and chemical hapten exposure. TCRdb processed the RACE reads anew with MiXCR; each CDR3 protein has one entry. This repertoire shows 180,000 or so distinct CDR3 sequences, under 35% found once; its top ten account for nearly 3%. As to time point: pre-sensitization, week 0. Documented treatment: therapeutic diphenylcyclopropenone sensitization with weekly scalp DPC. This specimen was whole blood, taken in connection with sensitization to the hapten diphenylcyclopropenone (DPC). Every receptor here comes from a young woman with alopecia areata. Some clones in this sample may be carry-over from other donors' samples.

This clonotype has a handful of counts. The chain has TRBV28 and TRBJ2-1, with 7 bases aligning to TRBD2. Per germline, CDR1 MDHEN and CDR2 SYDVKM. J was trimmed by 8 bases and V by 4 bases; bases with no gene match: 14. The CDR3 is made up of 16 amino acids. The CDR3 reads CASSSAGLEARDEQFF. In DNA, the CDR3 is TGTGCCAGCAGTTCGGCTGGACTAGAGGCTAGGGATGAGCAGTTCTTC.

This clonotype has a handful of counts. DNA for the CDR3: TGTGCCAGCAGGGCCGGTGGGGGAGCCTTGTACCAAGAGACCCAGTACTTC. This gives the protein CASRAGGGALYQETQYF. The chain links TRBV5-4 to TRBJ2-5; the D call may be TRBD1 or TRBD2 (5 bases each). The V end was cut by 5 bases, the J end by 0 bases, with 20 bases between. Germline values: CDR1 SGHNT, CDR2 YYREEE (reference sequence). This CDR3 is built from 17 residues.

This clonotype was picked up a small number of times. The gene calls are TRBV20-1 and TRBJ1-4; 10 positions match TRBD1. CDR1 is DFQATT and CDR2 is SNEGSKA in the germline V gene (reference sequence). With 0 bases clipped from V and 5 bases from J, the junction kept 3 bases outside the gene matches. The CDR3 has 15 residues. The CDR3: CSARDGGQGNEKLFF. CDR3 in DNA: TGCAGTGCTAGAGACGGGGGACAGGGGAATGAAAAACTGTTTTTT.

The rearrangement links TRBV5-1 to TRBJ2-1, with 9 bases lining up with TRBD1. The trim removed 3 bases at V and 10 bases at J, leaving 8 bases unmatched. Per germline, CDR1 SGHRS and CDR2 YFSETQ. The length of the CDR3 is 14 residues. The CDR3 region has the DNA TGCGCCAGCAGCTCCGGGACAGGGAGTTACGAGCAGTTCTTC. It encodes CASSSGTGSYEQFF. The variable domain in full, with the rest retrieved from reference TRBV5-1 and TRBJ2-1, is KAGVTQTPRYLIKTRGQQVTLSCSPISGHRSVSWYQQTPGQGLQFLFEYFSETQRNKGNFPGRFSGRQFSNSRSEMNVSTLELGDSALYLCASSSGTGSYEQFFGPGTRLTVL.

This clonotype was observed many times. The chain is built from TRBV3-1 and TRBJ1-3; TRBD1 might be the D (6 bases). The CDR3 covers 15 residues. The V gene lost 4 bases and the J gene lost 2 bases, with 12 bases spanning the gap. Germline loops: CDR1 LGHDT, CDR2 YNNKEL (reference sequence). DNA for the CDR3: TGTGCCAGCAGCCCTTACGGGGGCCCTGGAAACACCATATATTTT. This sequence encodes CASSPYGGPGNTIYF.

This clonotype appeared a few times. The J gene is TRBJ2-3, the V gene TRBV29-1; 8 bases are shared with TRBD2. This CDR3 has 15 residues. J lost 0 bases, V lost 5 bases, and 7 bases had no gene match. Germline V lookup: CDR1 SQVTM, CDR2 ANQGSEA. DNA of the CDR3: TGCAGCGTTTGCCTGACTAGCGAGAGCACAGATACGCAGTATTTT. Its translation is CSVCLTSESTDTQYF.

The CDR3 DNA reads TGCAGCGCAACACAGGGCATAACCTACGAGCAGTACTTC. It codes for CSATQGITYEQYF. The chain joins TRBV29-1 to TRBJ2-7, with a tentative D call TRBD1 (6 bases). Germline values: CDR1 SQVTM, CDR2 ANQGSEA. Trimming left V 7 bases short and J 2 bases short, with 15 bases between. This CDR3 comprises 13 residues.

Only a few counts were recorded for this clonotype. The chain uses TRBV5-4 and TRBJ2-6, with TRBD1 as a possible D gene (5 bases). There are 15 residues in the CDR3. Germline loops: CDR1 SGHNT, CDR2 YYREEE (reference sequence). The V end lost 4 bases, the J end lost 2 bases, and 10 bases lay between the germline ends. CDR3 amino acids: CASSQDIAGANVLTF. As DNA, the CDR3 is TGTGCCAGCAGCCAGGACATCGCTGGGGCCAACGTCCTGACTTTC.

V gene TRBV4-3 combines with J gene TRBJ2-5, with TRBD1 matching 7 bases. The V and J ends lost 0 bases and 4 bases, in that order; junction bases with no gene match: 5. This CDR3 has 15 amino acids. The V gene's germline CDR1 is LGHNA and CDR2 YSLEER. The CDR3 reads CASSQDGAGGETQYF. In DNA form, the CDR3 reads TGCGCCAGCAGCCAAGATGGGGCAGGGGGAGAGACCCAGTACTTC.

This sequence joins TRBV29-1 and TRBJ1-1; D unclear. The germline V gene encodes CDR1 SQVTM and CDR2 ANQGSEA. The CDR3 is 13 amino acids. V lost 0 bases to trimming and J lost 1 base, with 6 bases between them. The CDR3 DNA sequence: TGCAGCGTTGAAGACCGCGCGAACACTGAAGCTTTCTTT. Its protein product is CSVEDRANTEAFF.

The chain links TRBV2 to TRBJ2-3; maybe TRBD2 (6 bases). CDR3 length equals 15 residues. Looked up from germline, CDR1 is SNHLY and CDR2 is FYNNEI. V lost 6 bases, J lost 2 bases, and 15 bases lay in between. CDR3 region: CASSTGGFTTDTQYF. The DNA of the CDR3 is TGTGCCAGCAGCACCGGGGGATTCACCACAGATACGCAGTATTTT.

The genes are TRBV21-1 and TRBJ1-4; TRBD1 was called by the table and not checked on the DNA. TRBV21-1 is a pseudogene locus. The CDR3 extends over 17 amino acids. CDR3 nucleotide sequence: TGTGCCAGCAGCAAATGGACTGGGGGAGCAACTAATGAAAAACTGTTTTTT. Its protein is CASSKWTGGATNEKLFF.

The V and J genes are TRBV11-1 and TRBJ2-7, with D unresolved. The CDR3 contains 15 residues. Germline-derived CDR1 and CDR2 are SGHAT and FQDESV (reference sequence). The V end lost 0 bases, the J end lost 0 bases, and 9 bases lay between the germline ends. The CDR3 DNA is TGTGCCAGCAGCTTAGCTAGCTGGAGCTCCTACGAGCAGTACTTC. It translates to CASSLASWSSYEQYF. Full variable domain (outside the CDR3, taken from reference TRBV11-1 and TRBJ2-7): EAEVAQSPRYKITEKSQAVAFWCDPISGHATLYWYRQILGQGPELLVQFQDESVVDDSQLPKDRFSAERLKGVDSTLKIQPAELGDSAMYLCASSLASWSSYEQYFGPGTRLTVT.

This clonotype occurred a few times. The J gene is TRBJ1-2, the V gene TRBV28; perhaps TRBD1 as D (6 bases). Germline V gives CDR1 MDHEN, CDR2 SYDVKM. Deletions cut 7 bases from V and 7 bases from J, with 22 bases between. CDR3 length: 15 residues. The CDR3 bases are TGTGCCAGCAATTCTGAGGGCAGGGGATGGTCTGGCTACACCTTC. It is translated as CASNSEGRGWSGYTF.

The gene calls are TRBV29-1 and TRBJ2-1; 7 bases fit TRBD2. The length of the CDR3 is 12 residues. The V segment lost 5 bases and the J segment 7 bases; nucleotides outside the gene matches: 5. Germline CDR1 reads SQVTM; CDR2 reads ANQGSEA. CDR3 sequence (DNA): TGCAGCGTTCGGCCGGGACTAAATGAGCAGTTCTTC. Its protein product is CSVRPGLNEQFF.

CDR3 protein: CASSQSTTYEQYF. Written as DNA, the CDR3 is TGTGCCAGCAGCCAGTCGACCACCTACGAGCAGTACTTC. The gene calls are TRBV7-2 and TRBJ2-7; no reliable D call. Germline V gives CDR1 SGHTA, CDR2 FQGNSA. CDR3 length: 13 residues. Trimming removed 5 bases from V and 2 bases from J, with 10 bases in between.

This clonotype was seen more than once but under ten times. The genes are TRBV5-1 and TRBJ2-1, with a tentative D call TRBD2 (6 bases). The V gene's germline CDR1 is SGHRS and CDR2 YFSETQ. Trimming removed 2 bases at V and 7 bases at J, with 16 bases between. The CDR3 consists of 15 residues. In DNA, the CDR3 is TGCGCCAGCAGCTTACCAACTAGCCTTACGAATGAGCAGTTCTTC. It encodes CASSLPTSLTNEQFF.

In its sample, this clonotype was seen once. The J gene is TRBJ2-3, the V gene TRBV28; TRBD1 matches 9 bases. With 7 bases clipped from V and 0 bases from J, the junction kept 5 bases outside the gene matches. The CDR3 totals 15 residues. Germline-derived CDR1 and CDR2 are MDHEN and SYDVKM. For the CDR3, the DNA is TGTGCCAGCAAGACCACAGGGGGCAGCACAGATACGCAGTATTTT. Translation: CASKTTGGSTDTQYF.

This clonotype appeared once. The V call is TRBV24-1, the J call TRBJ2-7, with TRBD2 matching 8 bases. CDR1 is KGHDR and CDR2 is SFDVKD in the germline V gene. V lost 2 bases and J lost 2; bases outside the gene matches: 4. This CDR3 is built from 15 residues. The CDR3 protein is CATSDSGGGTYEQYF. DNA for the CDR3: TGTGCCACCAGTGATTCGGGGGGGGGAACCTACGAGCAGTACTTC.

The V gene is TRBV29-1, the J gene TRBJ1-4; tentative D call: TRBD1 (5 bases). Trimming removed 1 base at V and 7 bases at J, with 13 bases between. CDR1 and CDR2 (germline): SQVTM, ANQGSEA. The CDR3 runs to 14 residues. The CDR3 sequence: CSVEGGSSREKLFF. In DNA form, the CDR3 reads TGCAGCGTTGAAGGGGGCAGCTCCCGTGAAAAACTGTTTTTT.

This clonotype has only a few counts. The chain couples TRBV10-3 to TRBJ2-7; D unclear. The V end lost 0 bases, the J end lost 4 bases, and 13 bases lay between the germline ends. This CDR3 is built from 15 residues. Germline values: CDR1 ENHRY, CDR2 SYGVKD. CDR3 coding DNA: TGTGCCATCAGTGAGTCAATCTTTCCACGATACGAGCAGTACTTC. Amino acids: CAISESIFPRYEQYF.